The subject of this entry is one T cell receptor (beta chain). This sample is drawn from a study of OX40 agonist ivuxolimab in advanced cancers. Across the whole study: An agonistic anti-OX40 (CD134) antibody, ivuxolimab, was used to treat the patients. Ivuxolimab was administered intravenously to patients at 0.01 to 10 mg/kg every 2 weeks.

The assay was immunoSEQ multiplex PCR, and TCRdb's table has in-frame clones only and misses some. The repertoire holds 55,000 to 70,000 clones, with roughly 85% as singletons. Here the sequenced sample was CD4+ or CD8+ T cells sorted from blood, taken in a trial of the OX40 agonist ivuxolimab. The receptor was isolated from an adult with an advanced solid tumor such as melanoma, head and neck, liver or kidney cancer.

The CDR3 sequence is CASSFSGGHADTQYF. CDR3 nucleotides: TGTGCCAGCAGCTTTTCGGGGGGGCACGCAGATACGCAGTATTTT. The chain couples TRBV7-2 to TRBJ2-3; 8 bases agree with TRBD2. The CDR3 has 15 amino acids. CDR1 is SGHTA, CDR2 FQGNSA, per germline. Trimming took 3 bases from V and 4 from J; bases not matched to a gene: 6.